A single sample gave rise to the 20 T cell receptor beta chains below, sequenced in a study of radiation and T cells in renal cell carcinoma. Treatment noted: treatment-naive control, cytoreductive nephrectomy. Repertoires were generated with immunoSEQ multiplex PCR, while TCRdb's copy carries only in-frame clones and drops some. The table shows roughly 13,000 clones, with less than 75% occurring only once. The material sequenced was tumor tissue, taken from a patient whose treatment was nephrectomy without radiotherapy. The receptors here all came from a woman of 80 years or more with renal cell carcinoma.

This sequence joins TRBV5-5 and TRBJ2-7; D uncertain. The CDR3 is 13 residues long. V lost 0 bases and J 6 bases, leaving 10 bases between the germline ends. Per the germline V gene, CDR1 is SGHKS and CDR2 is YYEKEE (reference sequence). The CDR3 is CASSLGAPGEQYF. The CDR3 DNA reads as TGTGCCAGCAGCTTGGGAGCCCCTGGCGAGCAGTACTTC.

This clone was picked up a small number of times. The gene calls are TRBV6-1 and TRBJ2-3; tentatively, D is TRBD1 (6 bases). The germline V gene encodes CDR1 MNHNS and CDR2 SASEGT. The ends were cut back, 10 bases at V and 0 bases at J, with 8 bases in the middle. This CDR3 region has 12 residues. The CDR3 sequence is CATGESTDTQYF. In DNA, the CDR3 is TGTGCCACAGGGGAAAGCACAGATACGCAGTATTTT.

V gene TRBV2 combines with J gene TRBJ2-7; tentatively, D is TRBD1 (6 bases). Germline V lookup: CDR1 SNHLY, CDR2 FYNNEI. The V end lost 5 bases, the J end lost 3 bases, and 11 bases lay between the germline ends. CDR3 length equals 13 residues. The CDR3 bases are TGTGCCAGCAGTACAACAGGGAACTACGAGCAGTACTTC. Its protein product is CASSTTGNYEQYF.

The rearrangement joins TRBV19 to TRBJ1-2; 8 nucleotides agree with TRBD1. Trimming cost V 1 base and J 8 bases; bases outside gene matches: 6. Germline CDR1 reads LNHDA; CDR2 reads SQIVND (reference sequence). The CDR3 length is 14 residues. The CDR3 here is CASSIATGQEGYTF. The CDR3 coding sequence is TGTGCCAGTAGTATAGCTACGGGACAGGAAGGCTACACCTTC.

The V gene is TRBV5-6, the J gene TRBJ1-5; a weak D match, TRBD1 (5 bases). Trimming stripped 4 bases from V and 4 bases from J, with 18 bases between. The CDR3 sequence is 16 residues long. Germline V lookup: CDR1 SGHDT, CDR2 YYEEEE. DNA for the CDR3: TGTGCCAGCAGCCCTGGGCGGGGGGGAATTAATCAGCCCCAGCATTTT. It translates to CASSPGRGGINQPQHF.

CDR3 nucleotides: TGCGCCAGCAGCGACGGGAAGGGGACGGCCACCTACGAGCAGTACTTC. Encoded protein: CASSDGKGTATYEQYF. The V and J genes are TRBV5-1 and TRBJ2-7; TRBD1 or TRBD2 may be the D gene (5 bases each). V gave up 4 bases and J gave up 2 bases, with 19 bases separating them. Germline V CDR1 and CDR2: SGHRS, YFSETQ. The CDR3 has 16 amino acids. Using reference TRBV5-1 and TRBJ2-7 for the parts outside the CDR3, the full variable domain is KAGVTQTPRYLIKTRGQQVTLSCSPISGHRSVSWYQQTPGQGLQFLFEYFSETQRNKGNFPGRFSGRQFSNSRSEMNVSTLELGDSALYLCASSDGKGTATYEQYFGPGTRLTVT.

The rearrangement links TRBV2 to TRBJ2-3; D not certain. The CDR3 sequence is 17 residues long. Between the trimmed V and J ends, which lost 1 base and 10 bases, there was a span of 24 bases. The germline CDR1 and CDR2 sequences are SNHLY and FYNNEI. The CDR3, as DNA: TGTGCCAGCAGTGAAGGACCCTTCAATTATGTCGGCGTAGCGCAGTATTTT. Protein product: CASSEGPFNYVGVAQYF.

The rearrangement joins TRBV7-2 to TRBJ2-1; the D gene is possibly TRBD2 (5 bases). Germline CDR1 and CDR2: SGHTA and FQGNSA. V dropped 0 bases and J dropped 0 bases, with 15 bases sitting between them. The CDR3 length is 18 residues. The CDR3 sequence is CASSLAYRVGSSYNEQFF. The DNA of the CDR3 is TGTGCCAGCAGCTTAGCTTATCGGGTGGGGAGCTCCTACAATGAGCAGTTCTTC.

The rearrangement uses TRBV11-2 and TRBJ1-4, with D perhaps matching TRBD1 (5 bases). Trimming removed 2 bases at V and 2 bases at J, with 15 bases between. CDR1 SGHAT and CDR2 FQNNGV come from the germline V gene. The CDR3 runs to 17 residues. In DNA form, the CDR3 reads TGTGCCAGCAGCTTATCGCTCAGGGTCGGGACTAATGAAAAACTGTTTTTT. Its protein is CASSLSLRVGTNEKLFF.

This chain joins TRBV2 and TRBJ2-3; tentatively, D is TRBD1 or TRBD2 (5 bases each). Germline V CDR1 and CDR2: SNHLY, FYNNEI. Trimming took 1 base from V and 7 from J, leaving 12 bases between them. The CDR3 has 14 amino acids. CDR3 region: CASSEVLGENTQYF. CDR3 coding DNA: TGTGCCAGCAGTGAAGTTTTGGGGGAAAATACGCAGTATTTT.

The chain is built from TRBV27 and TRBJ2-1; 12 bases line up with TRBD2. This CDR3 has 19 amino acids. CDR1 MNHEY and CDR2 SMNVEV come from the germline V gene (reference sequence). After removal of 0 bases from V and 5 bases from J, the junction contained 11 bases not matched to a gene. In DNA form, the CDR3 reads TGTGCCAGCAGTTTATCCCCTCCAGTGACTAGCGGGGGCCACAATGAGCAGTTCTTC. It translates to CASSLSPPVTSGGHNEQFF.

The DNA of the CDR3 is TGCGCCAGCGGCGGGGGGGCCTATGGCTACACCTTC. This sequence encodes CASGGGAYGYTF. The V call is TRBV5-1, the J call TRBJ1-2; perhaps TRBD1 as D (6 bases). V was cut by 7 bases and J by 4 bases, with 11 bases left in between. The germline V gene has CDR1 SGHRS and CDR2 YFSETQ. The CDR3 length is 12 residues. Full variable domain (rest looked up from reference TRBV5-1 and TRBJ1-2): KAGVTQTPRYLIKTRGQQVTLSCSPISGHRSVSWYQQTPGQGLQFLFEYFSETQRNKGNFPGRFSGRQFSNSRSEMNVSTLELGDSALYLCASGGGAYGYTFGSGTRLTVV.

This clone was seen only once. This chain uses TRBV7-9 with TRBJ1-2; D gene unclear. Trimming took off 1 base at V and 8 bases at J, with 11 bases between the two ends. CDR3 length: 13 residues. Germline V CDR1 and CDR2: SEHNR, FQNEAQ (reference sequence). This CDR3 reads CASSLEGEPGYTF. The DNA for the CDR3 is TGTGCCAGCAGCTTAGAAGGCGAACCGGGCTACACCTTC.

V is TRBV9 and J is TRBJ2-1; 7 nucleotides line up with TRBD2. The junction had 10 bases not matched to a gene; V was cut back by 4 bases and J by 6 bases. Germline CDR1 is SGDLS and CDR2 is YYNGEE. This CDR3 region has 15 residues. CDR3 nucleotides: TGTGCCAGCAGCTCCGTGGGGGGGATCGGCAATGAGCAGTTCTTC. Its protein product is CASSSVGGIGNEQFF.

CDR3 in amino acids: CASRRDRGENTIYF. DNA for the CDR3: TGTGCCAGCAGGCGTGACAGGGGGGAAAACACCATATATTTT. This rearrangement joins TRBV6-6 to TRBJ1-3; 9 bases agree with TRBD1. CDR1 is MNHNY, CDR2 SVGAGI, per germline (reference sequence). CDR3 length: 14 amino acids. V was pared by 6 bases and J by 6 bases, with 6 bases of the junction left unmatched.

V gene TRBV5-8 combines with J gene TRBJ1-2; D gene unclear. Trimming pared 0 bases from V and 4 bases from J, leaving 13 bases between. Germline CDR1 reads SGHTS; CDR2 reads YDEGEE. The CDR3 has 15 amino acids. CDR3 DNA: TGTGCCAGCAGCTTGGGACCTAACCCCACCTATGGCTACACCTTC. Its protein is CASSLGPNPTYGYTF.

This clone was counted a few times. This chain uses TRBV5-1 with TRBJ1-3; D is possibly TRBD1 (6 bases). V was clipped by 5 bases and J by 3 bases, with 15 bases between them. CDR3 size: 15 residues. Germline-derived CDR1 and CDR2 are SGHRS and YFSETQ. The CDR3: CASSTGGMLGNTIYF. CDR3 in DNA: TGCGCCAGCAGTACTGGGGGCATGCTTGGAAACACCATATATTTT.

The V gene is TRBV9, the J gene TRBJ2-1; 8 bases line up with TRBD2. V lost 0 bases and J lost 1; bases outside the gene matches: 3. This CDR3 is built from 16 residues. CDR1 is SGDLS and CDR2 is YYNGEE in the germline V gene. The CDR3, as DNA: TGTGCCAGCAGCGTAGTAGCGGGGATATCCTACAATGAGCAGTTCTTC. Its protein product is CASSVVAGISYNEQFF. Looking up the rest from reference TRBV9 and TRBJ2-1 gives the full variable domain: DSGVTQTPKHLITATGQRVTLRCSPRSGDLSVYWYQQSLDQGLQFLIQYYNGEERAKGNILERFSAQQFPDLHSELNLSSLELGDSALYFCASSVVAGISYNEQFFGPGTRLTVL.

The CDR3 spells CASSKGRNEKLFF. The CDR3 nucleotides are TGTGCCAGCAGTAAGGGACGTAATGAAAAACTGTTTTTT. This chain uses TRBV25-1 with TRBJ1-4, with a possible D match to TRBD1 (5 bases). Germline CDR1 and CDR2: MGHDK and SYGVNS. CDR3 length: 13 amino acids. Trimming pared 5 bases from V and 4 bases from J, leaving 8 bases between.

The chain couples TRBV10-3 to TRBJ2-7, with TRBD1 identical over 7 bases. The trim removed 11 bases at V and 3 bases at J, leaving 7 bases unmatched. The CDR3 is 12 amino acids. Per germline, CDR1 ENHRY and CDR2 SYGVKD. CDR3 protein: CAARDRVYEQYF. Here the CDR3 DNA reads TGTGCCGCCCGGGACAGAGTCTACGAGCAGTACTTC.